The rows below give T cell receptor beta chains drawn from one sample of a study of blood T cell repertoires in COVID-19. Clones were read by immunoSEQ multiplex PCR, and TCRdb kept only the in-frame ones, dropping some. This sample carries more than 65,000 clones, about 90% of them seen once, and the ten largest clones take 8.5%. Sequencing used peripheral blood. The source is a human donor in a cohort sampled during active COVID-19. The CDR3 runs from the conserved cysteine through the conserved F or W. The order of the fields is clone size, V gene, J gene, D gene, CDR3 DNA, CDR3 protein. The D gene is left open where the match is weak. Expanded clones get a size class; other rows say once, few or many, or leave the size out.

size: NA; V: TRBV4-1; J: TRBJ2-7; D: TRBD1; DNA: TGCGCCAGCAGCCTCTCCGGGACAGGGCCCTACGAGCAGTACTTC; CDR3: CASSLSGTGPYEQYF
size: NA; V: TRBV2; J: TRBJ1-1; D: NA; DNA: TGTGCCAGCACCCGGGACACTGAAGCTTTCTTT; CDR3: CASTRDTEAFF
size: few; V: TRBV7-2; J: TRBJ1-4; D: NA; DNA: TGTGCCAGCAGCGTCCAGGACAGCCCTAATGAAAAACTGTTTTTT; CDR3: CASSVQDSPNEKLFF
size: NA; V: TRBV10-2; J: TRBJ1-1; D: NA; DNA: TGCGCCAGCAGTGAGTTTCGGAGTCCGAACACTGAAGCTTTCTTT; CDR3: CASSEFRSPNTEAFF
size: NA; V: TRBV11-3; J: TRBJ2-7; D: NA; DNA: TGTGCCAGCAGCCCTCGAGGAGACTACGAGCAGTACTTC; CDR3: CASSPRGDYEQYF
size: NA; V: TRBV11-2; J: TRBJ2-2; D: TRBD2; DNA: TGTGCCAGCAGCCGAAAACTATTGGCGGGGGGGCCCGACACCGGGGAGCTGTTTTTT; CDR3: CASSRKLLAGGPDTGELFF
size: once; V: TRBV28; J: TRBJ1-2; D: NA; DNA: TGTGCCAGCAGTTTAGTGGCCAGCGCGACGGCTGACTATGGCTACACCTTC; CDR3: CASSLVASATADYGYTF
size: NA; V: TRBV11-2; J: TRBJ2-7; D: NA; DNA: TGTGCCAGCAGCTTAGAACCACTTACCTACGAGCAGTACTTC; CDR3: CASSLEPLTYEQYF
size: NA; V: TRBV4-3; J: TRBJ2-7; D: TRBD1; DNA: TGCGCCAGCAGCCAGGAGACAGGGGGGTCCTACGAGCAGTACTTC; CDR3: CASSQETGGSYEQYF
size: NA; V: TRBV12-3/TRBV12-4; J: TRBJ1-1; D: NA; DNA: TGTGCCAGCGGCCTGACTGAAGCTTTCTTT; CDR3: CASGLTEAFF
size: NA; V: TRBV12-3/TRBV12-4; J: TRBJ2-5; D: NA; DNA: TGTGCCAGCAGCCCAGAGCCGCCCAGGCAGTACTTC; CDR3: CASSPEPPRQYF
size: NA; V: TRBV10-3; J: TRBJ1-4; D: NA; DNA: TGTGCCATCAGTGATGGCGGGGTTAATGAAAAACTGTTTTTT; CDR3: CAISDGGVNEKLFF
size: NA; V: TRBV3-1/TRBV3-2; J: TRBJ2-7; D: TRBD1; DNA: TGTGCCAGCAGCCAAGGATTGGGACAGGGCAACCACGAGCAGTACTTC; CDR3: CASSQGLGQGNHEQYF
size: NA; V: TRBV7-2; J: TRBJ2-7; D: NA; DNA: TGCGACCTAGGGACATACGTCACCTGCTCCTACGAGCAGTACTTC; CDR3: CDLGTYVTCSYEQYF
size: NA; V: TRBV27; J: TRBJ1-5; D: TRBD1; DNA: TGTGCCAGCAGGGCGGGACAGGGTAGGTGGGGGCATCAGCCCCAGCATTTT; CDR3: CASRAGQGRWGHQPQHF
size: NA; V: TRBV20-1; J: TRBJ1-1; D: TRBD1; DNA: TGCAGTGCGCCGGGACAGAGAGGAGCTTTCTTT; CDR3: CSAPGQRGAFF
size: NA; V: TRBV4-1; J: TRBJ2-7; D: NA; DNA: TGCGCCAGCAGCCCCGGATCTAGGTACGAGCAGTACTTC; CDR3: CASSPGSRYEQYF
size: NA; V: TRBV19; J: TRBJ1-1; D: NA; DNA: TGTGCCAGTAGTACGACCCCGACAGGCAACACTGAAGCTTTCTTT; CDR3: CASSTTPTGNTEAFF
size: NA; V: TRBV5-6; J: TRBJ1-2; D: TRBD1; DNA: TGTGCCAGCAGCTTGAGTGGGACAGGGGATGGCTACACCTTC; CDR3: CASSLSGTGDGYTF
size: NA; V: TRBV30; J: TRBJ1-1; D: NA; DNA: TGTGCCTGGAGCAGGGTTCACACTGAAGCTTTCTTT; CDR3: CAWSRVHTEAFF
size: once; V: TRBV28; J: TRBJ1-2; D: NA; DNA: TGTGCCAGCAGGACCGAGGTGGACTATGGCTACACCTTC; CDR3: CASRTEVDYGYTF
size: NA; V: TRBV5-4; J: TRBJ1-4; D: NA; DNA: TGTGCCAGCAGCTTGGCCGGGTACCCAGATGAAAAACTGTTTTTT; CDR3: CASSLAGYPDEKLFF
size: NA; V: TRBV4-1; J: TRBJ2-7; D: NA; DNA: TGCGCCAGCAGCCAAGAGCGATGGACATCTCATCCCTACGAGCAGTACTTC; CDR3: CASSQERWTSHPYEQYF
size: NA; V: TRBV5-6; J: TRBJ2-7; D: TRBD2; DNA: TGTGCCAGCAGCCACGGGACTAGCCTCTACGAGCAGTACTTC; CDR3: CASSHGTSLYEQYF
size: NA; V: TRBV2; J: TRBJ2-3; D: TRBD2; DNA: TGTGCCAGCAGTGAAGAAGGGACTAGCGGAGATACGCAGTATTTT; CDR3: CASSEEGTSGDTQYF
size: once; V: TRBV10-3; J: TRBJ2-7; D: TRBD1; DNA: TGTGCCACCGAAAAGGGGGCTGTATCCTACGAGCAGTACTTC; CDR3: CATEKGAVSYEQYF
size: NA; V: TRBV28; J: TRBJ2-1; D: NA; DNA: TGTGCCAGCAGTTCCTCACTAGTAAGGAAACACAATGAGCAGTTCTTC; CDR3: CASSSSLVRKHNEQFF
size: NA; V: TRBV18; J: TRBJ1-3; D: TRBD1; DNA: TGTGCCAGCTCACCATTGGGACAGGGGGCCAACTCTGGAAACACCATATATTTT; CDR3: CASSPLGQGANSGNTIYF
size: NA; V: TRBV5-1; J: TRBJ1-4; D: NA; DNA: TGCGCCAGCAGCTTCGGGGGGACTAATGAAAAACTGTTTTTT; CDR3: CASSFGGTNEKLFF
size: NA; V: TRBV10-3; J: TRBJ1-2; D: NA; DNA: TGTGCCATCAGCCAAAGACGGACGGCCTCAGGGGACTATGGCTACACCTTC; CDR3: CAISQRRTASGDYGYTF
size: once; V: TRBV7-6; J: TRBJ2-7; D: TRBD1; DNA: TGTGCCAGCAGCTTAGGCGACCCGACAGGGGGGTACGAGCAGTACTTC; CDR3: CASSLGDPTGGYEQYF
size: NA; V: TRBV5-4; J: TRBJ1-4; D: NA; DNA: TGTGCCAGCAGCTCAACGGAGAATGAAAAACTGTTTTTT; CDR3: CASSSTENEKLFF
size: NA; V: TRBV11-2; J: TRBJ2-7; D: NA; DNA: TGTGCCAGCAGCCCCGAGCCCCACAGGGAGAAGCCCCCCTACGAGCAGTACTTC; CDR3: CASSPEPHREKPPYEQYF
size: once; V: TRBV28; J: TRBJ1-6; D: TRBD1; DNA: TGTGCCAGCAGACCCCAAGGGACAGGGGGCTCACCCCTCCACTTT; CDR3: CASRPQGTGGSPLHF
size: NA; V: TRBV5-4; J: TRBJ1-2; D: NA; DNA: TGTGCCAGCAGGATCGAGGACAGCTCCTATGGCTACACCTTC; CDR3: CASRIEDSSYGYTF
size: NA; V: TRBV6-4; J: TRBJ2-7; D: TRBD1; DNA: TGTGCCAGCAGTGAACAGGGGCAGGGTCCCTACGAGCAGTACTTC; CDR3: CASSEQGQGPYEQYF
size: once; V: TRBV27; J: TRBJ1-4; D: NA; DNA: TGTGCCAGCAGTTTATCCGTCCTAAATGAAAAACTGTTTTTT; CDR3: CASSLSVLNEKLFF
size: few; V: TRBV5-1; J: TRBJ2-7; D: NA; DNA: TGCGCCAGCAGCATGACCATCAGGATTGAGCCCCACGAGCAGTACTTC; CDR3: CASSMTIRIEPHEQYF
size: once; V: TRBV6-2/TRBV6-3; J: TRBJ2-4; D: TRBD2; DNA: TGTGCCAGCAGTTTCGGGCTAGCGGGGGGAGCCAAAAACATTCAGTACTTC; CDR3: CASSFGLAGGAKNIQYF
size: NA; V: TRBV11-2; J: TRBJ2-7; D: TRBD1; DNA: TGTGCCAGCAGCTCTGCCCTGGGACAGGCTCTGTACGAGCAGTACTTC; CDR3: CASSSALGQALYEQYF
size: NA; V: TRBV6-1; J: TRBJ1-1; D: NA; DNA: TGTGCCAGCAGTGCTCCGGAGGGGGGGGCCGATGGTAGAACTGAAGCTTTCTTT; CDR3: CASSAPEGGADGRTEAFF
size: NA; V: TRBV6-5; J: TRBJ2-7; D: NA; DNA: TGTGCCAGCAGTAACTGGGGGCCGGGCGAGCAGTACTTC; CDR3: CASSNWGPGEQYF
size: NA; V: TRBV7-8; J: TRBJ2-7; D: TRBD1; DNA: TGTGCCAGCAGCCCCCGCCGGGACAGGGCTTACGAGCAGTACTTC; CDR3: CASSPRRDRAYEQYF
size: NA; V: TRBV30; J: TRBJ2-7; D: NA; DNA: TGTGCCTGGGAGAGGGAAAGCTACGAGCAGTACTTC; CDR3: CAWERESYEQYF